Listed here are 24 T cell receptor beta chains from one sample, sequenced in a study of T cell changes during pregnancy in multiple sclerosis. This table comes from immunoSEQ multiplex PCR, and its TCRdb copy is limited to in-frame clones, with some not included. Of roughly 90,000 clones in the sample, 90% to 95% are singletons; the top ten hold around 2.3%. Here the sequenced sample was peripheral blood, taken in the third trimester of pregnancy. The receptors originated from a female donor with multiple sclerosis, enrolled in a pregnancy study.

The CDR3: CASSQAPGQPNTEAFF. The CDR3 coding sequence is TGCGCCAGCAGCCAAGCACCGGGACAGCCTAACACTGAAGCTTTCTTT. This rearrangement joins TRBV4-1 to TRBJ1-1; 7 bases are shared with TRBD1. The CDR3 runs 16 residues. Germline CDR1 reads MGHRA; CDR2 reads YSYEKL. Unmatched junction bases numbered 7, after V lost 1 base and J lost 2 bases.

This chain connects TRBV30 to TRBJ1-2; perhaps TRBD1 as D (5 bases). The CDR3 contains 13 residues. Trimming removed 4 bases at V and 3 bases at J, with 12 bases between. Germline CDR1 GTSNPN, CDR2 SVGIG (reference sequence). In DNA, the CDR3 is TGTGCCTGGACGCGTGGAGGGGACTATGGCTACACCTTC. Translation gives CAWTRGGDYGYTF.

This sequence joins TRBV19 and TRBJ2-2; possibly TRBD1 for D (5 bases). Germline lookup yields CDR1 LNHDA and CDR2 SQIVND (reference sequence). The CDR3 is 15 amino acids. The V gene lost 6 bases and the J gene lost 4 bases, with 15 bases spanning the gap. This CDR3 reads CASRTTAVSTGELFF. The CDR3, as DNA: TGTGCCAGTAGGACGACAGCCGTCAGCACCGGGGAGCTGTTTTTT.

This chain joins TRBV5-1 and TRBJ2-1; D perhaps matches TRBD2 (6 bases). The CDR3 is 14 amino acids. V dropped 4 bases and J dropped 2 bases, with 10 bases sitting between them. Germline CDR1 and CDR2: SGHRS and YFSETQ. The CDR3 spells CASSGAGPYNEQFF. DNA of the CDR3: TGCGCCAGCAGCGGGGCGGGGCCCTACAATGAGCAGTTCTTC.

The rearrangement joins TRBV27 to TRBJ2-1; 9 positions match TRBD1. CDR3 length equals 17 residues. The germline V gene has CDR1 MNHEY and CDR2 SMNVEV (reference sequence). The V gene end was trimmed by 3 bases and the J gene end by 12 bases; junction bases not matched to a gene: 18. The chain's CDR3 is CASSLRGNRGLLIAQFF. The CDR3 bases are TGTGCCAGCAGTTTGAGGGGAAACAGGGGGCTTTTGATCGCGCAGTTCTTC.

The V call is TRBV19, the J call TRBJ2-2; 7 bases match TRBD1. CDR3 length: 16 amino acids. V was clipped by 7 bases and J by 3 bases; unmatched bases: 11. Germline loops: CDR1 LNHDA, CDR2 SQIVND (reference sequence). The CDR3 region has the DNA TGTGCCAGTATCCCAGGGGGTTGGTCGGACACCGGGGAGCTGTTTTTT. Its protein is CASIPGGWSDTGELFF.

V is TRBV19 and J is TRBJ2-2; D perhaps matches TRBD1 (6 bases). The germline V gene has CDR1 LNHDA and CDR2 SQIVND (reference sequence). The CDR3 consists of 14 residues. Trimming took 7 bases from V and 4 from J, leaving 13 bases between them. CDR3 nucleotide sequence: TGTGCCAGTAAAGGGAAACAGGGCACCGGGGAGCTGTTTTTT. Its protein product is CASKGKQGTGELFF.

This chain links TRBV19 with TRBJ1-1, with 8 positions matching TRBD1. The CDR3 consists of 13 residues. CDR1 is LNHDA, CDR2 SQIVND, per germline (reference sequence). Trimming cost V 8 bases and J 10 bases; bases outside gene matches: 12. CDR3: CASSSGQGIGAFF. CDR3 DNA sequence: TGTGCCAGTTCATCCGGACAGGGAATTGGAGCTTTCTTT.

V gene TRBV7-9 combines with J gene TRBJ2-7, with a weak D call TRBD2 (6 bases). V was cut by 1 base and J by 2 bases, with 15 bases left in between. Germline CDR1 SEHNR, CDR2 FQNEAQ (reference sequence). The CDR3 has 16 amino acids. Here the CDR3 DNA reads TGTGCCAGCAGCTTAGGTCTGGGGACTCGAGCCTACGAGCAGTACTTC. As protein: CASSLGLGTRAYEQYF.

The chain employs TRBV30 and TRBJ2-7, with D uncertain. Germline CDR1 is GTSNPN and CDR2 is SVGIG (reference sequence). The germline V and J ends were trimmed by 0 bases and 3 bases, with 6 bases remaining between them. The CDR3 runs to 12 residues. The CDR3 DNA reads as TGTGCCTGGAGTGTACCACTCTACGAGCAGTACTTC. This encodes CAWSVPLYEQYF.

The J gene is TRBJ1-2, the V gene TRBV25-1, with D tentatively TRBD1 (6 bases). Germline values: CDR1 MGHDK, CDR2 SYGVNS. The CDR3 consists of 13 residues. Trimming took off 3 bases at V and 4 bases at J, with 9 bases between the two ends. The CDR3 DNA is TGTGCCAGCAGTGAGGACAGAGGCTATGGCTACACCTTC. This codes for CASSEDRGYGYTF.

In this sample, this clone turned up once. For the CDR3, the DNA is TGTGCCAGCAGTTTCGGAAGCGGCGGAGGTTATGGCTACACCTTC. Translating it yields CASSFGSGGGYGYTF. The V gene is TRBV27, the J gene TRBJ1-2; D not certain. The CDR3 is 15 residues long. The germline gives CDR1 MNHEY, CDR2 SMNVEV (reference sequence). V was shortened by 3 bases and J by 5 bases, with 16 bases between the two germline ends.

This rearrangement joins TRBV7-9 to TRBJ2-3, with 7 bases lining up with TRBD2. The junction had 4 bases not matched to a gene; V was cut back by 1 base and J by 3 bases. Germline CDR1 and CDR2: SEHNR and FQNEAQ (reference sequence). CDR3 length equals 15 residues. The CDR3 coding sequence is TGTGCCAGCAGCTTAGATACGGGAGGTACAGATACGCAGTATTTT. Amino acids: CASSLDTGGTDTQYF.

The chain recombines TRBV25-1 with TRBJ2-1, with D possibly matching TRBD2 (6 bases). V lost 0 bases and J lost 4, with 13 bases in between. CDR1 is MGHDK and CDR2 is SYGVNS in the germline V gene. CDR3 length equals 16 residues. CDR3 coding DNA: TGTGCCAGCAGTGAATATCAGCGGAGGGAATACAATGAGCAGTTCTTC. Translated, it gives CASSEYQRREYNEQFF.

V usage is TRBV28 and J usage is TRBJ1-1; D uncertain. Trimming removed 1 base at V and 4 bases at J, with 19 bases between. Germline lookup yields CDR1 MDHEN and CDR2 SYDVKM. CDR3 length: 17 residues. The chain's CDR3 is CASSLLGSSEGGTEAFF. The CDR3 DNA sequence: TGTGCCAGCAGTTTATTGGGGTCTTCGGAAGGAGGCACTGAAGCTTTCTTT.

The chain joins TRBV5-1 to TRBJ1-2, with D perhaps matching TRBD1 (5 bases). Trimming removed 3 bases from V and 2 bases from J, with 23 bases in between. The CDR3 has 18 residues. In germline, CDR1 is SGHRS, CDR2 YFSETQ. For the CDR3, the DNA is TGCGCCAGCAGCTCCCCCCGGCGGGACTCAAGGACAAACTATGGCTACACCTTC. Translated: CASSSPRRDSRTNYGYTF.

J is TRBJ2-1 and V is TRBV28; TRBD2 matches 9 bases. The CDR3 totals 13 residues. Per the germline V gene, CDR1 is MDHEN and CDR2 is SYDVKM. The V and J ends lost 6 bases and 4 bases, in that order; junction bases with no gene match: 1. CDR3 coding DNA: TGTGCCAGCAGGACTAGCGGATACAATGAGCAGTTCTTC. It encodes CASRTSGYNEQFF.

The chain combines TRBV28 with TRBJ2-1; 8 bases line up with TRBD2. Germline lookup yields CDR1 MDHEN and CDR2 SYDVKM. The V and J ends lost 5 bases and 2 bases, in that order; junction bases with no gene match: 5. The CDR3 is 15 residues long. The CDR3 loop reads CASSPLAGTYNEQFF. The CDR3 nucleotides read TGTGCCAGCAGTCCATTAGCGGGGACCTACAATGAGCAGTTCTTC.

The chain links TRBV10-3 to TRBJ1-5; 10 positions match TRBD1. CDR3 size: 16 residues. J gave up 4 bases and V 2 bases, and 5 bases lay outside the gene matches. The germline V gene encodes CDR1 ENHRY and CDR2 SYGVKD. The CDR3 region has the DNA TGTGCCATCAGTGAGGGGACAGGGGTAGGTAATCAGCCCCAGCATTTT. Translating gives CAISEGTGVGNQPQHF.

This clone was detected only a few times. V is TRBV7-2 and J is TRBJ2-7; TRBD2 matches at 8 bases. The CDR3 covers 14 residues. After removal of 4 bases from V and 4 bases from J, the junction contained 6 bases not matched to a gene. The germline V gene has CDR1 SGHTA and CDR2 FQGNSA. The CDR3 loop is CASSWSGSVYEQYF. In nucleotides, the CDR3 is TGTGCCAGCAGCTGGAGCGGGAGCGTGTACGAGCAGTACTTC.

The J gene is TRBJ2-1, the V gene TRBV5-1, with D perhaps TRBD2 (7 bases). Germline V gene sequence: CDR1 SGHRS, CDR2 YFSETQ. CDR3 size: 15 residues. Trimming stripped 0 bases from V and 10 bases from J, with 17 bases between. The CDR3 protein is CASSLANTGGPEQFF. The CDR3 DNA reads TGCGCCAGCAGCTTGGCCAATACCGGGGGGCCGGAGCAGTTCTTC.

The chain uses TRBV2 and TRBJ2-1, with 9 nucleotides matching TRBD2. CDR3 length: 10 residues. J gave up 13 bases and V 8 bases, and 3 bases lay outside the gene matches. From germline, CDR1 is SNHLY and CDR2 FYNNEI. The CDR3, as DNA: TGTGCCAGCGGGACTAGCAGACAGTTCTTC. Its translation is CASGTSRQFF.

This chain links TRBV19 with TRBJ1-1, with D perhaps TRBD1 (6 bases). Per the germline V gene, CDR1 is LNHDA and CDR2 is SQIVND (reference sequence). V was pared by 6 bases and J by 6 bases, with 14 bases between. The CDR3 totals 13 residues. The CDR3 region is CASSPNRDPEAFF. The CDR3 bases are TGTGCCAGTAGCCCGAACAGGGATCCTGAAGCTTTCTTT.

This chain uses TRBV11-2 with TRBJ2-7; 7 bases align to TRBD1. The CDR3 loop spans 16 amino acids. Germline lookup yields CDR1 SGHAT and CDR2 FQNNGV. Germline trimming cut 1 base from V and 3 bases from J; bases unmatched to any gene: 9. The CDR3 reads CASSLAGTVRHYEQYF. In DNA, the CDR3 is TGTGCCAGCAGCTTAGCAGGGACAGTAAGACACTACGAGCAGTACTTC. The complete variable domain, with remaining parts taken from reference TRBV11-2 and TRBJ2-7, reads EAGVAQSPRYKIIEKRQSVAFWCNPISGHATLYWYQQILGQGPKLLIQFQNNGVVDDSQLPKDRFSAERLKGVDSTLKIQPAKLEDSAVYLCASSLAGTVRHYEQYFGPGTRLTVT.